This passage covers 23 T cell receptor beta chains from one sample sequenced in a study of Graves' ophthalmopathy and Graves' hyperthyroidism. RNA served as the template for amplifying TCR beta CDR3 regions. HTBI primers served in a first-round RT-PCR, which a second-round multiplex PCR followed. One entry per CDR3 protein results from TCRdb running MiXCR on the multiplex PCR reads. The data hold about 13,000 distinct CDR3 sequences, with roughly 50% observed a single time. Sequenced input: peripheral blood. The receptors were sampled from a woman aged 25 to 45 with Graves' ophthalmopathy.

The V and J genes are TRBV2 and TRBJ2-7; a weak D match, TRBD1 (6 bases). CDR1 is SNHLY, CDR2 FYNNEI, per germline. Trimming left V 2 bases short and J 7 bases short, with 15 bases between. The CDR3 is made up of 14 amino acids. The DNA for the CDR3 is TGTGCCAGCAGTGAATTGAGGCAGGGGCAAGAGCAGTACTTC. Translating gives CASSELRQGQEQYF.

This clonotype was picked up many times. The rearrangement uses TRBV7-3 and TRBJ2-5; D ambiguous. V was clipped by 5 bases and J by 4 bases, with 11 bases between them. CDR1 is SGHTA and CDR2 is FQGTGA in the germline V gene. The CDR3 contains 13 residues. The CDR3 loop reads CASSRSNTETQYF. CDR3 in DNA: TGTGCCAGCAGCCGAAGCAACACAGAGACCCAGTACTTC.

This clonotype was counted a few times. The chain links TRBV7-2 to TRBJ1-5; weak D call: TRBD1 (6 bases). The CDR3 totals 16 residues. From germline, CDR1 is SGHTA and CDR2 FQGNSA. V was cut by 5 bases and J by 1 base, with 15 bases left in between. For the CDR3, the DNA is TGTGCCAGCAGCCCAGGTGCGGGGGCGAGCAATCAGCCCCAGCATTTT. Translating gives CASSPGAGASNQPQHF. The full variable domain, with the rest looked up from reference TRBV7-2 and TRBJ1-5, is GAGVSQSPSNKVTEKGKDVELRCDPISGHTALYWYRQSLGQGLEFLIYFQGNSAPDKSGLPSDRFSAERTGGSVSTLTIQRTQQEDSAVYLCASSPGAGASNQPQHFGDGTRLSIL.

The gene calls are TRBV12-3 or TRBV12-4 and TRBJ2-1; no reliable D call. Trimming stripped 5 bases from V and 8 bases from J, with 10 bases between. The CDR3 has 12 residues. The DNA for the CDR3 is TGTGCCAGCAGTCGACAAGCACATGAGCAGTTCTTC. Encoded protein: CASSRQAHEQFF.

This chain links TRBV6-4 with TRBJ2-3; the D is unclear. The CDR3 extends over 15 amino acids. Germline assignment: CDR1 MRHNA and CDR2 SNTAGT. Trimming took off 3 bases at V and 1 base at J, with 11 bases between the two ends. For the CDR3, the DNA is TGTGCCAGCAGTGAAGACCCCGCGGGCACAGATACGCAGTATTTT. Protein product: CASSEDPAGTDTQYF.

This clonotype is categorized as medium-sized. This chain links TRBV6-1 with TRBJ2-5; D not resolved. The germline gives CDR1 MNHNS, CDR2 SASEGT. The CDR3 length is 12 residues. Trimming took off 3 bases at V and 2 bases at J, with 4 bases between the two ends. The CDR3 DNA follows: TGTGCCAGCAGTGACAGGCAAGAGACCCAGTACTTC. It yields the protein CASSDRQETQYF.

This clonotype was seen more than once but under ten times. The chain uses TRBV7-8 and TRBJ2-2; no definite D call. The CDR3 runs to 13 residues. Per germline, CDR1 SGHVS and CDR2 FQNEAQ. Trimming removed 2 bases from V and 4 bases from J, with 5 bases in between. The CDR3 spells CASSLRTTGELFF. The CDR3 region has the DNA TGTGCCAGCAGCTTAAGGACCACCGGGGAGCTGTTTTTT.

The chain combines TRBV5-1 with TRBJ1-1; 7 positions match TRBD1. V trimming: 4 bases; J trimming: 6 bases; junction bases outside the gene matches: 15. The CDR3 is 16 residues long. Germline V gene sequence: CDR1 SGHRS, CDR2 YFSETQ. CDR3 residues: CASSPSTGSSSAEAFF. The CDR3 region has the DNA TGCGCCAGCAGCCCCTCGACAGGGTCCTCCTCGGCTGAAGCTTTCTTT.

This clonotype came up once. J is TRBJ1-5 and V is TRBV2; 7 positions match TRBD1. Per germline, CDR1 SNHLY and CDR2 FYNNEI. With 6 bases clipped from V and 1 base from J, the junction kept 3 bases outside the gene matches. CDR3 size: 14 residues. CDR3 protein: CASRIQGSNQPQHF. The DNA for the CDR3 is TGTGCCAGCAGGATACAGGGGAGCAATCAGCCCCAGCATTTT.

Turning to this clonotype: This CDR3 is missing its conserved last phenylalanine or tryptophan, likely due to a read error. This chain uses TRBV5-1 with TRBJ2-1; possibly TRBD1 for D (6 bases). Trimming cost V 0 bases and J 3 bases, with 10 bases left between them. The CDR3 is 15 amino acids. Germline CDR1 SGHRS, CDR2 YFSETQ. CDR3 protein: CASSLGPGDYNEQFL. CDR3 DNA: TGCGCCAGCAGCTTGGGGCCAGGGGACTACAATGAGCAGTTCCTC.

By sample share, this clonotype is medium-sized. V usage is TRBV20-1 and J usage is TRBJ2-5; tentatively, D is TRBD1 (6 bases). The CDR3 is made up of 13 amino acids. Per the germline V gene, CDR1 is DFQATT and CDR2 is SNEGSKA (reference sequence). The V and J ends lost 1 base and 5 bases respectively, with 11 bases between them. The CDR3 DNA sequence: TGCAGTGCTAGAGTGGCTAGGGGGGAGACCCAGTACTTC. Encoded protein: CSARVARGETQYF.

This clonotype was observed a single time. The genes are TRBV19 and TRBJ2-1; no definite D call. Germline V gene data show CDR1 as LNHDA and CDR2 as SQIVND (reference sequence). V was trimmed by 9 bases and J by 0 bases, leaving 15 bases between them. The CDR3 length is 15 residues. CDR3 residues: CASSNDPLSYNEQFF. The CDR3 nucleotides read TGTGCCAGCAGCAATGACCCCCTCTCCTACAATGAGCAGTTCTTC.

This clonotype turned up a few times. Written as DNA, the CDR3 is TGTGCCAGCAGCTCGGGACTAGCGGGGACCTACGAGCAGTACTTC. Residues: CASSSGLAGTYEQYF. This chain connects TRBV7-2 to TRBJ2-7, with 13 positions matching TRBD2. The CDR3 covers 15 residues. Trimming cost V 4 bases and J 2 bases; bases outside gene matches: 2. Per the germline V gene, CDR1 is SGHTA and CDR2 is FQGNSA.

CDR3 in amino acids: CASSRWRDLGDEQYF. The CDR3 DNA reads TGTGCCAGCAGCCGTTGGCGGGACCTCGGGGACGAGCAGTACTTC. The genes are TRBV7-9 and TRBJ2-7, with D tentatively TRBD2 (6 bases). CDR1 and CDR2 from the germline V gene are SEHNR and FQNEAQ (reference sequence). V was pared by 5 bases and J by 5 bases, with 19 bases between. The CDR3 contains 15 residues.

The chain joins TRBV19 to TRBJ2-1; possible D gene TRBD2, 5 bases. The CDR3 is 14 residues long. Germline V gene data show CDR1 as LNHDA and CDR2 as SQIVND (reference sequence). The V end was cut by 10 bases, the J end by 8 bases, with 21 bases between. The CDR3 reads CATCPRRMVDEQFF. In DNA, the CDR3 is TGTGCCACCTGTCCAAGGAGGATGGTTGATGAGCAGTTCTTC.

The DNA for the CDR3 is TGCAGTGCCCCCCGCTACAGTGCCTACGAGCAGTACTTC. This codes for CSAPRYSAYEQYF. J is TRBJ2-7 and V is TRBV20-1; D remains ambiguous. Germline CDR1 is DFQATT and CDR2 is SNEGSKA (reference sequence). This CDR3 comprises 13 residues. V was cut by 6 bases and J by 2 bases, with 14 bases left in between.

This clonotype appeared once. This rearrangement joins TRBV20-1 to TRBJ2-1; D uncertain. CDR1 DFQATT and CDR2 SNEGSKA come from the germline V gene (reference sequence). Trimming removed 1 base from V and 3 bases from J, with 7 bases in between. The CDR3 covers 13 residues. The CDR3 DNA follows: TGCAGTGCTAGAGGTAATAGCTACAATGAGCAGTTCTTC. Translation gives CSARGNSYNEQFF.

This clonotype was detected ten times or more. The chain combines TRBV4-2 with TRBJ2-2; no clear D gene. The V gene lost 0 bases and the J gene lost 2 bases, with 7 bases spanning the gap. The CDR3 covers 15 residues. Germline CDR1 is LGHNA and CDR2 is YNFKEQ. The CDR3 nucleotides read TGTGCCAGCAGCCAAGAGGTAGGAAACACCGGGGAGCTGTTTTTT. Its translation is CASSQEVGNTGELFF.

This clonotype was seen only a few times. This sequence joins TRBV19 and TRBJ1-6, with unresolved D. This CDR3 is 13 amino acids long. The germline V gene has CDR1 LNHDA and CDR2 SQIVND (reference sequence). Trimming shortened V by 6 bases and J by 8 bases, and 11 bases separated the two germline ends. CDR3 amino acids: CASRKVADSPLHF. The DNA of the CDR3 is TGTGCCAGTAGGAAGGTCGCGGATTCACCCCTCCACTTT.

This clonotype was counted between two and nine times. The V call is TRBV25-1, the J call TRBJ1-2; D is ambiguous. The CDR3 sequence is 12 residues long. V was pared by 10 bases and J by 2 bases, with 11 bases between. Germline assignment: CDR1 MGHDK and CDR2 SYGVNS. The CDR3 DNA sequence: TGTGCCACCAAACGGGCCAACTATGGCTACACCTTC. Translated, it gives CATKRANYGYTF.

The rearrangement joins TRBV20-1 to TRBJ1-5; 8 bases line up with TRBD1. The CDR3 spans 13 residues. V shed 2 bases, J shed 7 bases, and the junction held 4 bases outside the gene matches. The germline V gene has CDR1 DFQATT and CDR2 SNEGSKA (reference sequence). CDR3 residues: CSARPTGEQPQHF. DNA of the CDR3: TGCAGTGCTAGACCGACAGGGGAACAGCCCCAGCATTTT.

V and J are TRBV5-4 and TRBJ2-7; a possible D gene is TRBD2 (6 bases). The V end was cut by 0 bases, the J end by 0 bases, with 16 bases between. Looked up from germline, CDR1 is SGHNT and CDR2 is YYREEE (reference sequence). This CDR3 is built from 17 residues. The CDR3 is CASSLAGWDLSSYEQYF. CDR3 nucleotides: TGTGCCAGCAGCTTGGCCGGCTGGGACTTAAGCTCCTACGAGCAGTACTTC.

This chain connects TRBV2 to TRBJ2-7, with D perhaps matching TRBD1 (6 bases). The germline V gene encodes CDR1 SNHLY and CDR2 FYNNEI. Trimming pared 6 bases from V and 5 bases from J, leaving 17 bases between. The CDR3 is made up of 14 amino acids. The CDR3 region is CASRMGLGANEQYF. CDR3 DNA sequence: TGTGCCAGCAGGATGGGATTGGGGGCCAACGAGCAGTACTTC.